What follows are 7 T cell receptor beta chains derived from one specimen sequenced in a study of quantifying T cell responses using KT2 cells. About the research overall: TCR alpha and beta constant-region primers primed reverse transcription of RNA.

A single-stranded UMI oligo with SP2 sequence was ligated to cDNA 3' ends. An equimolar mix of RC1.1 and RC1.2 primed the beta chain across TRBC1 and TRBC2. TCRdb reprocessed the UMI-ligation and nested PCR reads with MiXCR, giving one entry per CDR3 protein. The table has about 33,000 distinct CDR3 sequences, about 9.3% seen once. Input material: PBMCs spiked with cells of the T cell clone KT2. Every receptor here comes from a human donor.

The rearrangement uses TRBV29-1 and TRBJ1-3; D may be TRBD1 (5 bases). This CDR3 has 13 residues. The germline CDR1 and CDR2 sequences are SQVTM and ANQGSEA. V was cut by 6 bases and J by 0 bases, with 9 bases left in between. In DNA form, the CDR3 reads TGCAGCGTGTGGGGGGACTCTGGAAACACCATATATTTT. It translates to CSVWGDSGNTIYF.

This clonotype was counted only a few times. The genes are TRBV7-3 and TRBJ2-5, with 9 bases identical to TRBD2. There are 15 residues in the CDR3. Germline V lookup: CDR1 SGHTA, CDR2 FQGTGA. The trim removed 0 bases at V and 4 bases at J, leaving 3 bases unmatched. The CDR3 DNA follows: TGTGCCAGCAGCTTAACTAGCGGGGGATCAGAGACCCAGTACTTC. Its translation: CASSLTSGGSETQYF.

In this sample, this clonotype turned up a few times. This chain links TRBV6-6 with TRBJ2-1, with 9 nucleotides matching TRBD2. The ends lost 7 bases at V and 7 bases at J; junction bases unmatched: 11. Per germline, CDR1 MNHNY and CDR2 SVGAGI (reference sequence). The CDR3 runs 15 residues. CDR3 sequence: CASILGGGGDNEQFF. The DNA for the CDR3 is TGTGCCAGCATCCTAGGGGGCGGGGGGGATAATGAGCAGTTCTTC.

A single count supports this clonotype. Because it lacks the conserved phenylalanine or tryptophan at the end, this CDR3 is likely a read error. This rearrangement joins TRBV5-6 to TRBJ2-3; the D is unclear. The germline V gene encodes CDR1 SGHDT and CDR2 YYEEEE. CDR3 length: 13 residues. Between the trimmed V and J ends, which lost 0 bases and 6 bases, there was a span of 8 bases. The CDR3 spells CASSLGAVDTQYV. In nucleotides, the CDR3 is TGTGCCAGCAGCTTGGGGGCAGTCGATACGCAGTATGTT.

V usage is TRBV12-3 or TRBV12-4 and J usage is TRBJ2-3; 7 positions agree with TRBD1. The CDR3 runs to 13 residues. With 8 bases clipped from V and 4 bases from J, the junction kept 6 bases outside the gene matches. The CDR3 is CASGHTGADTQYF. CDR3 coding DNA: TGTGCCAGCGGTCATACAGGGGCAGATACGCAGTATTTT.

This chain connects TRBV5-1 to TRBJ1-6, with 7 bases aligning to TRBD1. With 4 bases clipped from V and 7 bases from J, the junction kept 5 bases outside the gene matches. Germline-derived CDR1 and CDR2 are SGHRS and YFSETQ. The CDR3 is 14 amino acids. The CDR3: CASSLRDRNSPLHF. The CDR3 nucleotides are TGCGCCAGCAGCCTCCGGGACAGAAATTCACCCCTCCACTTT.

This clonotype occurred many times. CDR3 amino acids: CASSHSARAQETQYF. The CDR3 nucleotides are TGTGCCAGCAGCCATTCGGCCAGGGCACAAGAGACCCAGTACTTC. This sequence joins TRBV3-1 and TRBJ2-5, with TRBD1 as a possible D gene (5 bases). In germline, CDR1 is LGHDT, CDR2 YNNKEL (reference sequence). V shed 3 bases and J shed 2 bases, with 13 bases lying between them. The length of the CDR3 is 15 residues.